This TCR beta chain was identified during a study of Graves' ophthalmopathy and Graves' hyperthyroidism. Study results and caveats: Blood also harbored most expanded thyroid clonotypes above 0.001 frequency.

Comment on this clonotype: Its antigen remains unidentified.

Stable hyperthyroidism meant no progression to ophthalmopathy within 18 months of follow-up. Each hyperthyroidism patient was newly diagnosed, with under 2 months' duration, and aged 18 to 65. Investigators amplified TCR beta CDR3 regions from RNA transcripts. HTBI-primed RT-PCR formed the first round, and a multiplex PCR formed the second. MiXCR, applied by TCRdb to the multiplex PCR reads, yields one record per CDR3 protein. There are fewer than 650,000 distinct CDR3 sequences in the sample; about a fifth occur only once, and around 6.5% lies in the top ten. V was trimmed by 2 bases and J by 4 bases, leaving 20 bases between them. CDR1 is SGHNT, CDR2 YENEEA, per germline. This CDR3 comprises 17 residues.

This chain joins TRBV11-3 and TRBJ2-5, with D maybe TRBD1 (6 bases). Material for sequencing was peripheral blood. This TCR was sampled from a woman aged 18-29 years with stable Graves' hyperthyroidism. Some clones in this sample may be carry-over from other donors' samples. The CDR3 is CASSLLGQRGARETQYF. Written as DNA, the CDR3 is TGTGCCAGCAGCTTATTAGGACAGAGAGGAGCGAGAGAGACCCAGTACTTC. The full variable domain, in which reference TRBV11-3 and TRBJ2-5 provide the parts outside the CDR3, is EAGVVQSPRYKIIEKKQPVAFWCNPISGHNTLYWYLQNLGQGPELLIRYENEEAVDDSQLPKDRFSAERLKGVDSTLKIQPAELGDSAVYLCASSLLGQRGARETQYFGPGTRLLVL.